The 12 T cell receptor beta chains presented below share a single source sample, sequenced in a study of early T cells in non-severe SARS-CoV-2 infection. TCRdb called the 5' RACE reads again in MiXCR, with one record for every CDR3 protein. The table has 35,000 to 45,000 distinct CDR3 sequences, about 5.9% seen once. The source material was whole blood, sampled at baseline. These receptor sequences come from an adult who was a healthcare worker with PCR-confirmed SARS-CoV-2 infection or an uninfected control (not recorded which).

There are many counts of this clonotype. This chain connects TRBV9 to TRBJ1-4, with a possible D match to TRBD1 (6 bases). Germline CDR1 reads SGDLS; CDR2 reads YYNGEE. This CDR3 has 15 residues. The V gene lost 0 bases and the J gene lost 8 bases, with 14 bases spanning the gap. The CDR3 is CASSVATGRGEKLFF. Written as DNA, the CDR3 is TGTGCCAGCAGCGTAGCTACAGGGAGGGGAGAAAAACTGTTTTTT.

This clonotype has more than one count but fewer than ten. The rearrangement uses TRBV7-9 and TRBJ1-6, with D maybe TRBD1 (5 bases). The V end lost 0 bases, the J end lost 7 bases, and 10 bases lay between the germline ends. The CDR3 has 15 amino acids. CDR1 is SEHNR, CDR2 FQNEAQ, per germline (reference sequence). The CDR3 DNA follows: TGTGCCAGCAGCTTAGCTTCGGCAGGGAATTCACCCCTCCACTTT. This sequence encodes CASSLASAGNSPLHF.

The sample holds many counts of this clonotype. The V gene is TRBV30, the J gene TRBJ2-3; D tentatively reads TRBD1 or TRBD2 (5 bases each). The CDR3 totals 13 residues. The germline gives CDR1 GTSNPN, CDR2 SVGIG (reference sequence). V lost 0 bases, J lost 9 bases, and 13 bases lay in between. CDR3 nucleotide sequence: TGTGCCTGGAGTGTAAGGTTGAGGGACACGCAGTATTTT. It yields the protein CAWSVRLRDTQYF.

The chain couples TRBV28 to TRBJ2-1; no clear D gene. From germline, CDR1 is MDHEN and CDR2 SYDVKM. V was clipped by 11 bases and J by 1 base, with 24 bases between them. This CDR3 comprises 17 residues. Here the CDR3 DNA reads TGTGCCTCCCAGTCGGCCGGCCTAGAAAGTTCCTACAATGAGCAGTTCTTC. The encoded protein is CASQSAGLESSYNEQFF.

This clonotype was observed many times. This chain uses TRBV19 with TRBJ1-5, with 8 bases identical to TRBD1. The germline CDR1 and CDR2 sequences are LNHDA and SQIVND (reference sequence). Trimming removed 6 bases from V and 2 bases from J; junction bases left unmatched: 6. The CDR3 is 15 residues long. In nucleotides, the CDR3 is TGTGCCAGTAGACAAAAGGACAGGGGCAATCAGCCCCAGCATTTT. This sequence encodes CASRQKDRGNQPQHF.

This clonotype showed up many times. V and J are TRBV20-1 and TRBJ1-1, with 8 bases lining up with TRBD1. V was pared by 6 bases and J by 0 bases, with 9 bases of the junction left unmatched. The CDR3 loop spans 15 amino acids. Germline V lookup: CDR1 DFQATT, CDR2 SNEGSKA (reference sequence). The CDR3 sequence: CSAAGQGGLNTEAFF. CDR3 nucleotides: TGCAGTGCCGCAGGACAGGGAGGCTTGAACACTGAAGCTTTCTTT.

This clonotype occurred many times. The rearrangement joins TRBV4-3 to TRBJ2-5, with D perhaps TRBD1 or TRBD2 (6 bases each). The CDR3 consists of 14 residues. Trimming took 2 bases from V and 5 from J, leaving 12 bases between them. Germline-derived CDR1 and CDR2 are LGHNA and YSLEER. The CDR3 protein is CASSQWGAGETQYF. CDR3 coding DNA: TGCGCCAGCAGCCAATGGGGGGCCGGGGAGACCCAGTACTTC.

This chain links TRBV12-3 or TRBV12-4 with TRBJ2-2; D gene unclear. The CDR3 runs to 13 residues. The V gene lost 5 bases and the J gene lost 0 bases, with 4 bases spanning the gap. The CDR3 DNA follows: TGTGCCAGCAGTCCGCCGAACACCGGGGAGCTGTTTTTT. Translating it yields CASSPPNTGELFF.

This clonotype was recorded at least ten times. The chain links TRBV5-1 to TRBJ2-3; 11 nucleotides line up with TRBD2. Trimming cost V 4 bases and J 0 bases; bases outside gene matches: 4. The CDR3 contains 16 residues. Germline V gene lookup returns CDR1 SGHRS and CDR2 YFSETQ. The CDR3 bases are TGCGCCAGCAGCGGGCGGACTAGCGGGAGCACAGATACGCAGTATTTT. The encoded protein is CASSGRTSGSTDTQYF.

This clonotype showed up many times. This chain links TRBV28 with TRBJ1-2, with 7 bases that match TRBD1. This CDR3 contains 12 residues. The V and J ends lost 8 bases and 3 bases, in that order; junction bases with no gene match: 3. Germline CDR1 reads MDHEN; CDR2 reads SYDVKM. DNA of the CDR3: TGTGCCAGCCGAACAGGGGACTATGGCTACACCTTC. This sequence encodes CASRTGDYGYTF.

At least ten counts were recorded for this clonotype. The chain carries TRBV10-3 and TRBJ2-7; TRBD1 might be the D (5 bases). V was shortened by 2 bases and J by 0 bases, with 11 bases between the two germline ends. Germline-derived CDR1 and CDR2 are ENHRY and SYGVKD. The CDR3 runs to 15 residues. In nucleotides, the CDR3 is TGTGCCATCAGTGAGACCGAACAGGTCTCCTACGAGCAGTACTTC. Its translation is CAISETEQVSYEQYF.

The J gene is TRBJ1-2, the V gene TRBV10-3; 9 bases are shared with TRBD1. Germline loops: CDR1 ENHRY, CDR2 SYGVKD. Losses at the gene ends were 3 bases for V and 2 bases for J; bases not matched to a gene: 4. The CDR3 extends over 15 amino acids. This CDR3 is CAISEKGQGNYGYTF. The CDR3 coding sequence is TGTGCCATCAGTGAAAAGGGACAGGGAAACTATGGCTACACCTTC.